The 9 T cell receptor beta chains below come from one sample, sequenced in a study of T cell responses to AZD1222 COVID-19 vaccine. Measured with immunoSEQ multiplex PCR; TCRdb has only the in-frame clones, and not every one. The data show roughly 130,000 clones, over 90% seen once. The sample here was peripheral blood, taken on day 0 of AZD1222 vaccination. The receptors derive from an adult in good health.

The chain has TRBV30 and TRBJ1-4; possible D gene TRBD1, 6 bases. V was cut by 8 bases and J by 14 bases, with 27 bases left in between. CDR1 GTSNPN and CDR2 SVGIG come from the germline V gene (reference sequence). There are 14 residues in the CDR3. The CDR3 bases are TGTGCCGGAGACGACCAGGGGTTAGGGGATCGTCTGTTTTTT. Translated: CAGDDQGLGDRLFF.

The chain has TRBV4-3 and TRBJ1-4; D unclear. The CDR3 contains 15 residues. Trimming left V 0 bases short and J 3 bases short, with 8 bases between. Per the germline V gene, CDR1 is LGHNA and CDR2 is YSLEER. Written as DNA, the CDR3 is TGCGCCAGCAGCCAAGAGTTCCGGGCTAATGAAAAACTGTTTTTT. It codes for CASSQEFRANEKLFF.

This chain's CDR3 is CAWSPEGTEAFF. The CDR3 region has the DNA TGTGCCTGGAGTCCCGAAGGGACTGAAGCTTTCTTT. The chain links TRBV30 to TRBJ1-1; D is ambiguous. The germline V gene encodes CDR1 GTSNPN and CDR2 SVGIG (reference sequence). The germline V and J ends were trimmed by 2 bases and 5 bases, with 9 bases remaining between them. The CDR3 is 12 residues long.

The chain links TRBV6-5 to TRBJ2-1; 10 positions agree with TRBD2. There are 14 residues in the CDR3. Germline-derived CDR1 and CDR2 are MNHEY and SVGAGI. V lost 6 bases to trimming and J lost 8 bases; unmatched junction nucleotides: 7. The CDR3 bases are TGTGCCAGCAGCCGGGGACTAGCGATTGATGAGCAGTTCTTC. Translation: CASSRGLAIDEQFF.

The V gene is TRBV9, the J gene TRBJ2-3, with TRBD1 matching over 10 bases. The J segment lost 2 bases and the V segment lost 4 bases, leaving 7 bases of the junction unmatched. Germline V CDR1 and CDR2: SGDLS, YYNGEE. This CDR3 comprises 16 residues. The CDR3, as DNA: TGTGCCAGCAGCATACGGACAGGGGGGTTCACAGATACGCAGTATTTT. It translates to CASSIRTGGFTDTQYF.

The V call is TRBV6-5, the J call TRBJ2-1; 7 bases are a match to TRBD2. This CDR3 contains 15 residues. Germline V gives CDR1 MNHEY, CDR2 SVGAGI. After removal of 4 bases from V and 8 bases from J, the junction contained 11 bases not matched to a gene. The CDR3 nucleotides read TGTGCCAGCAGTTGGGGGGTGACTAGCTCCGATGAGCAGTTCTTC. This codes for CASSWGVTSSDEQFF.

V is TRBV9 and J is TRBJ1-2; TRBD1 aligns across 7 bases. This CDR3 spans 14 amino acids. Germline CDR1 is SGDLS and CDR2 is YYNGEE. V trimming: 3 bases; J trimming: 2 bases; junction bases outside the gene matches: 4. The DNA of the CDR3 is TGTGCCAGCAGCGAAGGGGACAGAAACTATGGCTACACCTTC. It specifies CASSEGDRNYGYTF.

This chain joins TRBV28 and TRBJ2-3, with 14 bases lining up with TRBD2. Germline values: CDR1 MDHEN, CDR2 SYDVKM. The CDR3 totals 20 residues. V was clipped by 4 bases and J by 7 bases; unmatched bases: 19. CDR3 sequence: CASSSSGLGLAGEPGNTQYF. CDR3 DNA sequence: TGTGCCAGCAGTTCCTCGGGACTGGGACTAGCGGGAGAGCCCGGGAATACGCAGTATTTT.

V gene TRBV9 combines with J gene TRBJ1-5, with a possible D match to TRBD1 (5 bases). The V gene's germline CDR1 is SGDLS and CDR2 YYNGEE. The length of the CDR3 is 17 residues. Trimming pared 0 bases from V and 3 bases from J, leaving 16 bases between. The CDR3 bases are TGTGCCAGCAGCGTAGGAACCGGGACCTATCTCAATCAGCCCCAGCATTTT. Its translation: CASSVGTGTYLNQPQHF.